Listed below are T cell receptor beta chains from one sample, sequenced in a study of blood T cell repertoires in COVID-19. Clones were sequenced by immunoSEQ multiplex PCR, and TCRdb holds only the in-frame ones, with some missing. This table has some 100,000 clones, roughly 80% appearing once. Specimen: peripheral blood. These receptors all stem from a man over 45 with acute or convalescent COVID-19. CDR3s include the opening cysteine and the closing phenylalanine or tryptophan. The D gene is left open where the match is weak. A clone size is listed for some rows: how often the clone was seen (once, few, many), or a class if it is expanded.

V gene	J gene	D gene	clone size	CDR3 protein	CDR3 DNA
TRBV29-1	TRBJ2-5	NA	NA	CSVAVEGGKTQYF	TGCAGCGTTGCCGTGGAGGGCGGGAAGACCCAGTACTTC
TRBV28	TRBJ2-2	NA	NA	CASSPRDLTGELFF	TGTGCCAGCAGTCCGAGGGACTTGACCGGGGAGCTGTTTTTT
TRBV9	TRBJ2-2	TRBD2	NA	CASSVRELAGVTGELFF	TGTGCCAGCAGCGTGAGGGAGTTAGCGGGAGTAACCGGGGAGCTGTTTTTT
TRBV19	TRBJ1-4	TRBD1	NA	CASSADREVEKLFF	TGTGCCAGTAGTGCGGACAGGGAAGTTGAAAAACTGTTTTTT
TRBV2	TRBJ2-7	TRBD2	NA	CASSGNIAGLKEQYF	TGTGCCAGCAGTGGAAATATAGCGGGGCTTAAAGAGCAGTACTTC
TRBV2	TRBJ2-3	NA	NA	CASNRGESTDTQYF	TGTGCCAGCAATCGCGGGGAGAGCACAGATACGCAGTATTTT
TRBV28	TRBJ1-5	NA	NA	CASSPLAGDPADQPQHF	TGTGCCAGCAGTCCGTTGGCGGGCGACCCCGCGGATCAGCCCCAGCATTTT
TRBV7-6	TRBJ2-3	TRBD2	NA	CASSPRLAGGADTQYF	TGTGCCAGCAGCCCCCGACTAGCGGGAGGCGCAGATACGCAGTATTTT
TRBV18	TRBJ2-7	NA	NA	CASSSPGQPYEQYF	TGTGCCAGCTCATCCCCGGGACAACCCTACGAGCAGTACTTC
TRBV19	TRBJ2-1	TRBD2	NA	CASSIPSGSSYNEQFF	TGTGCCAGTAGTATCCCTAGCGGCAGCTCCTACAATGAGCAGTTCTTC
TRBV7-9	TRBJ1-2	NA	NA	CASSHPDSTYGYTF	TGTGCCAGCAGTCACCCGGACAGCACCTATGGCTACACCTTC
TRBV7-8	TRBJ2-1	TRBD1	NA	CATKGQGADEQFF	TGTGCTACCAAGGGACAGGGGGCGGATGAGCAGTTCTTC
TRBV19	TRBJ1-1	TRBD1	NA	CASSIAGTGLTEAFF	TGTGCCAGTAGTATCGCCGGGACAGGGCTCACTGAAGCTTTCTTT
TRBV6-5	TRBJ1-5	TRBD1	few	CASSWTGQGQPQHF	TGTGCCAGCAGTTGGACAGGGCAGGGTCAGCCCCAGCATTTT
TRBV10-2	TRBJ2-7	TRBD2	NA	CASSVREDYEQYF	TGCGCCAGCAGTGTGCGGGAGGACTACGAGCAGTACTTC
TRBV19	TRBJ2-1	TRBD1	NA	CASSVRGTGIEQFF	TGTGCCAGTAGTGTAAGGGGGACAGGGATTGAGCAGTTCTTC
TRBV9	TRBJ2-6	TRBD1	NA	CASSVGTGGSGANVLTF	TGTGCCAGCAGCGTCGGGACAGGGGGCTCTGGGGCCAACGTCCTGACTTTC
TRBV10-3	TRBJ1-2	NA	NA	CAISSAPRSNYGYTF	TGTGCCATCAGCTCCGCCCCACGGAGTAACTATGGCTACACCTTC
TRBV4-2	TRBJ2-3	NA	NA	CASSQGGVFHADTQYF	TGTGCCAGCAGCCAAGGGGGAGTTTTTCACGCAGATACGCAGTATTTT
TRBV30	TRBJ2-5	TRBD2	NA	CAWKRTSGPRSQETQYF	TGTGCCTGGAAAAGGACTAGCGGGCCCCGCAGTCAAGAGACCCAGTACTTC
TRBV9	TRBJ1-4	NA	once	CASSTGRGEKLFF	TGTGCCAGCAGCACAGGGAGGGGAGAAAAACTGTTTTTT
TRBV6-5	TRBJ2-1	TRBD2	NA	CASSFTGTSYNEQFF	TGTGCCAGCAGTTTCACCGGGACTAGCTACAATGAGCAGTTCTTC
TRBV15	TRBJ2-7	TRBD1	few	CATSPGGSYEQYF	TGTGCCACCTCTCCAGGGGGCAGCTACGAGCAGTACTTC